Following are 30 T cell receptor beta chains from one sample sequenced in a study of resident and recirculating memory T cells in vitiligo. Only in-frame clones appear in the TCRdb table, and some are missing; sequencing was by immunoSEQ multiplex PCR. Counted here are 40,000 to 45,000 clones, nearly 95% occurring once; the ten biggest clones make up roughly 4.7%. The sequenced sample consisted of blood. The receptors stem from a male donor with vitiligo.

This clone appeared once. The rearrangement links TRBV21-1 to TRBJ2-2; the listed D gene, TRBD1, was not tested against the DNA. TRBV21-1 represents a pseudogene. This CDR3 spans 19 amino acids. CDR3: CASNMFVGDEGGNTGELFF. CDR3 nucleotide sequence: TGTGCCAGCAACATGTTTGTCGGGGATGAAGGGGGGAACACCGGGGAGCTGTTTTTT.

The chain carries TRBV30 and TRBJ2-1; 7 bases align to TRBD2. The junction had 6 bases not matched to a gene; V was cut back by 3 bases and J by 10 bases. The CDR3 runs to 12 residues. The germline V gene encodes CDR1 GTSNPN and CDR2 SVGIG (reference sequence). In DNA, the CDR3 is TGTGCCTGGAGGGGGAGGGACTGGGAGCAGTTCTTC. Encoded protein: CAWRGRDWEQFF.

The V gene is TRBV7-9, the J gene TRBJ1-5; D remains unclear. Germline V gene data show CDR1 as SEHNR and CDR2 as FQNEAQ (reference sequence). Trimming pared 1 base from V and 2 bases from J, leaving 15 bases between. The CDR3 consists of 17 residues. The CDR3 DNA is TGTGCCAGCAGCTTAGGGGAGACACCTTTCGGCAATCAGCCCCAGCATTTT. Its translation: CASSLGETPFGNQPQHF.

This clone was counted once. The CDR3 loop is CAQRHPPSYEQYF. CDR3 in DNA: TGTGCCCAGAGGCACCCCCCTTCCTACGAGCAGTACTTC. The genes are TRBV6-5 and TRBJ2-7; D is unresolved. Germline CDR1 reads MNHEY; CDR2 reads SVGAGI. V was trimmed by 11 bases and J by 1 base, leaving 15 bases between them. CDR3 length equals 13 residues.

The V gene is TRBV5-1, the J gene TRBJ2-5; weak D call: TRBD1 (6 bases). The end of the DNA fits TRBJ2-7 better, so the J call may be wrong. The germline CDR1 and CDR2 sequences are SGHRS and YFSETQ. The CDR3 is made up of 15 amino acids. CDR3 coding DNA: TGCGCCAGCAGCTTGGCCCCGACAGGTCCAGACGAGCAGTACTTC. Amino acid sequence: CASSLAPTGPDEQYF.

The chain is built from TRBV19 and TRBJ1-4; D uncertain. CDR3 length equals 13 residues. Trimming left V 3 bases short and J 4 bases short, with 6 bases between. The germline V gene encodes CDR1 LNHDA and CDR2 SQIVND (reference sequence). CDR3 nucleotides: TGTGCCAGTAGTATGCGGATTAATGAAAAACTGTTTTTT. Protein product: CASSMRINEKLFF.

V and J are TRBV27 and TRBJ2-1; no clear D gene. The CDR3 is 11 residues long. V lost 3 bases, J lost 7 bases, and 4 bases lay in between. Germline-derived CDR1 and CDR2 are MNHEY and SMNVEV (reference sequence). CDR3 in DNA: TGTGCCAGCAGTTTTTATAATGAGCAGTTCTTC. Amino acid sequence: CASSFYNEQFF.

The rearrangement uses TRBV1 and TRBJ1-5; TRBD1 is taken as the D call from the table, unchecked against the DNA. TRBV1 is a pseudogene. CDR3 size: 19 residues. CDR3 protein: CTSSQDKGPSGTDLKAQHF. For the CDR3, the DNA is TGCACCAGCAGCCAAGATAAAGGTCCATCCGGGACAGATTTAAAGGCCCAGCATTTT.

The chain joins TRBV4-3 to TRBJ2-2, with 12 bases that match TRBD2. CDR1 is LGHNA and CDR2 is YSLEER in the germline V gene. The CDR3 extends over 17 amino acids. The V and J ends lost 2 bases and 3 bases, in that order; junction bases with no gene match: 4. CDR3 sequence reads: CASSQPSGGAHTGELFF. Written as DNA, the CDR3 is TGCGCCAGCAGCCAACCTAGCGGGGGGGCTCACACCGGGGAGCTGTTTTTT.

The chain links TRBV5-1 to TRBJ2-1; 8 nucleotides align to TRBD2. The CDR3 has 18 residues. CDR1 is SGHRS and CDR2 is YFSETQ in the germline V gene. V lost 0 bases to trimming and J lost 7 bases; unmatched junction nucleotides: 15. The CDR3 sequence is CASSLVSAGGWPGNEQFF. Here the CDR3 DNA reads TGCGCCAGCAGCTTGGTTTCCGCGGGGGGTTGGCCGGGGAATGAGCAGTTCTTC.

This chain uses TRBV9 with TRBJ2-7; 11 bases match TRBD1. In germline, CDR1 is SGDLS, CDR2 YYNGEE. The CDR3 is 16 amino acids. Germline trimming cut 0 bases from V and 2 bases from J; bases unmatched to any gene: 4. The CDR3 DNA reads TGTGCCAGCAGCGTAGCAGGGACAGGGGGACCCTACGAGCAGTACTTC. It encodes CASSVAGTGGPYEQYF.

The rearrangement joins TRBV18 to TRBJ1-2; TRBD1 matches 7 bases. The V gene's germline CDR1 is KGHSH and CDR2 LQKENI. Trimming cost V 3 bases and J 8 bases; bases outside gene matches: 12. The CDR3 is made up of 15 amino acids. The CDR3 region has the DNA TGTGCCAGCTCACCCAGACAGGGTGTAACCGACGGCTACACCTTC. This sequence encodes CASSPRQGVTDGYTF. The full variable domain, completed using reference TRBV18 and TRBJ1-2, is NAGVMQNPRHLVRRRGQEARLRCSPMKGHSHVYWYRQLPEEGLKFMVYLQKENIIDESGMPKERFSAEFPKEGPSILRIQQVVRGDSAAYFCASSPRQGVTDGYTFGSGTRLTVV.

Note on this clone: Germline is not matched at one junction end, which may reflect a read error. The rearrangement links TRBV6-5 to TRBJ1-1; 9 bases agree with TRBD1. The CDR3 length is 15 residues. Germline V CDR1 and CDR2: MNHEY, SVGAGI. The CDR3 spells CASTYRGLVGTEAFF. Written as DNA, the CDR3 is TGTGCCAGCACTTACAGGGGGCTAGTTGGCACTGAAGCTTTCTTT.

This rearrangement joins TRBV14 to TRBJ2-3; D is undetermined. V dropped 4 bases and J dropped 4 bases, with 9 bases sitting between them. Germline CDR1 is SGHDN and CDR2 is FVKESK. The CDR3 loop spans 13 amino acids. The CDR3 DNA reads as TGTGCCAGCAGCCCATTTAGTGCAGATACGCAGTATTTT. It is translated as CASSPFSADTQYF. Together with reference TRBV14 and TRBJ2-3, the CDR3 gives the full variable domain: EAGVTQFPSHSVIEKGQTVTLRCDPISGHDNLYWYRRVMGKEIKFLLHFVKESKQDESGMPNNRFLAERTGGTYSTLKVQPAELEDSGVYFCASSPFSADTQYFGPGTRLTVL.

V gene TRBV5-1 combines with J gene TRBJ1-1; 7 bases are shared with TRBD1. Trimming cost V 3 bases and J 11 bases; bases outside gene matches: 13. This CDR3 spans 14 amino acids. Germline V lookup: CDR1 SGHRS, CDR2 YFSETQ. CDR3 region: CASSWAGQPKEAFF. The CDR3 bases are TGCGCCAGCAGCTGGGCGGGACAGCCAAAGGAGGCTTTCTTT.

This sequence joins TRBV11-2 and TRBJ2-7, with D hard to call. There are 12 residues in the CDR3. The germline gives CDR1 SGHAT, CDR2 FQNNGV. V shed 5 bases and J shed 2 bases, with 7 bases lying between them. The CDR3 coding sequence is TGTGCCAGCAGCCGACTGACCTACGAGCAGTACTTC. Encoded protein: CASSRLTYEQYF.

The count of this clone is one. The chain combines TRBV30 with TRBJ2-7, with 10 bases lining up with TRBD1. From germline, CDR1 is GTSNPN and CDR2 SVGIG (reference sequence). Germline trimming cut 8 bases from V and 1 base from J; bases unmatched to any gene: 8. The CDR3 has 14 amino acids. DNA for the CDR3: TGTGCCCGGAACCGGGACAGGGGATCCTACGAGCAGTACTTC. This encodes CARNRDRGSYEQYF.

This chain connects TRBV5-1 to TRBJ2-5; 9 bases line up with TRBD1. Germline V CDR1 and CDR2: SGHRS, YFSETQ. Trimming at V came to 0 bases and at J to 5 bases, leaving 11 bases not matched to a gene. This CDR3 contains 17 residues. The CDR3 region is CASSLAGSGQGRETQYF. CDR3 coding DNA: TGCGCCAGCAGCTTGGCTGGCTCGGGACAGGGACGGGAGACCCAGTACTTC.

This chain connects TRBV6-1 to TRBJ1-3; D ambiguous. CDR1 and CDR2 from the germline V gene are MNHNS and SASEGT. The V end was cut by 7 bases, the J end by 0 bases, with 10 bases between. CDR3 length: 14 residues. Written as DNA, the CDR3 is TGTGCCAGCACCCGGGGAACCTCTGGAAACACCATATATTTT. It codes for CASTRGTSGNTIYF.

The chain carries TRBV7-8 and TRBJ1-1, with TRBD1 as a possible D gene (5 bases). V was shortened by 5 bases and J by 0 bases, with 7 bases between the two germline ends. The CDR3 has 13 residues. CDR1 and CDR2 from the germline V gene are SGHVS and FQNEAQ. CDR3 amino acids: CASSRQLNTEAFF. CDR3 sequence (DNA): TGTGCCAGCAGCCGACAGTTGAACACTGAAGCTTTCTTT.

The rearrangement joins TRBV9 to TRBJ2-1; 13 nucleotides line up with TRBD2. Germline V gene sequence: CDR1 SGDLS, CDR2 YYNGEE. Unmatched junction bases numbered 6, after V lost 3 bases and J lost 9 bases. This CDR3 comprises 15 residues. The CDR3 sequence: CASSAGLAGAGEQFF. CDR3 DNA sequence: TGTGCCAGCAGCGCCGGACTAGCGGGGGCAGGTGAGCAGTTCTTC.

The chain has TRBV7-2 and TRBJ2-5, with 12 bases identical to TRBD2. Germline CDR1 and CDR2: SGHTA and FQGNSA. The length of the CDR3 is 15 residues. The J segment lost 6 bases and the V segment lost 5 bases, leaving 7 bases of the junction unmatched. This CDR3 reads CASSPPSGGVKTQYF. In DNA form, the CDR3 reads TGTGCCAGCAGCCCACCTAGCGGGGGGGTGAAGACCCAGTACTTC.

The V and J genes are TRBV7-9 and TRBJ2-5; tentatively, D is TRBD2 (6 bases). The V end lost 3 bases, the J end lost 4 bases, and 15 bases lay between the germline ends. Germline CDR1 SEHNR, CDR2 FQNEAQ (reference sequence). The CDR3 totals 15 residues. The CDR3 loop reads CASSLNGSPGETQYF. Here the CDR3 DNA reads TGTGCCAGCAGCTTGAACGGGAGTCCGGGAGAGACCCAGTACTTC.

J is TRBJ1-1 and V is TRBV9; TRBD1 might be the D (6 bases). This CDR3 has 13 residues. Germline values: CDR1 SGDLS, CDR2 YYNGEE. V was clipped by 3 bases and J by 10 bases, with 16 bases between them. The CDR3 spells CASSGGGELAAFF. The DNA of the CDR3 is TGTGCCAGCAGCGGAGGGGGTGAGTTGGCAGCTTTCTTT.

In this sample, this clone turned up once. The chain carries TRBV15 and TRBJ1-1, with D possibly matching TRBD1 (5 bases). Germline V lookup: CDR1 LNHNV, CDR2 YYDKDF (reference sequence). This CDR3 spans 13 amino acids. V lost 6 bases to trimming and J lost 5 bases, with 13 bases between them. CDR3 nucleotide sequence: TGTGCCACCAGTGATTACGGGGGGACTGAAGCTTTCTTT. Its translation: CATSDYGGTEAFF.

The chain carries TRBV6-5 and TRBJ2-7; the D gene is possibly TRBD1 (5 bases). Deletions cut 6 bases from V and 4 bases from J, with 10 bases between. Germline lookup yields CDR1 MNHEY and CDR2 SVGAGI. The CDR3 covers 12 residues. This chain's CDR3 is CASSRAGYEQYF. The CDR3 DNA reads TGTGCCAGCAGCCGAGCAGGGTACGAGCAGTACTTC.

CDR3 DNA: TGTGCCATCGCCGAGACAGGGAACGGCTACGAGCAGTACTTC. As protein: CAIAETGNGYEQYF. The chain carries TRBV28 and TRBJ2-7, with TRBD1 identical over 7 bases. CDR1 and CDR2 (germline): MDHEN, SYDVKM. J was trimmed by 3 bases and V by 10 bases; bases with no gene match: 12. CDR3 size: 14 residues.

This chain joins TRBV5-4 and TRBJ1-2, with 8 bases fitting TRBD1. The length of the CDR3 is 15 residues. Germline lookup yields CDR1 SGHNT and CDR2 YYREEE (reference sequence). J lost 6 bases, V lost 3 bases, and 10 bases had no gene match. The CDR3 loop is CASSWGRTGLHGYTF. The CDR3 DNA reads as TGTGCCAGCAGCTGGGGCCGGACAGGGTTACATGGCTACACCTTC.

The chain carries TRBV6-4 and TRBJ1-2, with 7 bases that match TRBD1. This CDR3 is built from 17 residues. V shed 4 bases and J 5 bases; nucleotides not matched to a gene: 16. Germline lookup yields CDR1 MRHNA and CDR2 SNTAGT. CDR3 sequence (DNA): TGTGCCAGCAGTGCCAGGAAGGGTACGGGACAGCGGTATGGCTACACCTTC. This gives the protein CASSARKGTGQRYGYTF.

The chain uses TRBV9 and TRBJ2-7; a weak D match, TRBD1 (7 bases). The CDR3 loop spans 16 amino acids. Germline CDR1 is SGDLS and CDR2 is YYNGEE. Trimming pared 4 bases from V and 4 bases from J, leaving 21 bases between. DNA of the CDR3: TGTGCCAGCAGCCCTCGGGGGACAGCCTCGAGTTACGAGCAGTACTTC. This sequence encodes CASSPRGTASSYEQYF.